These 30 T cell receptor beta chains were all obtained from the same sample, sequenced in a study of blood T cell repertoires in COVID-19. TCRdb keeps only in-frame clones here, not all; method: immunoSEQ multiplex PCR. This sample carries just under 250,000 clones, 85% to 90% of them seen once, and the ten largest clones take over 4%. The sequenced material came from PBMCs or T cells enriched from blood (not recorded which). These receptor sequences come from a woman younger than 45 who had recovered from COVID-19.

A remark on this clone: The junction differs from germline at one of its ends, possibly a read error. The rearrangement links TRBV7-9 to TRBJ1-2; 7 nucleotides agree with TRBD1. This CDR3 is 14 amino acids long. Per germline, CDR1 SEHNR and CDR2 FQNEAQ (reference sequence). In DNA form, the CDR3 reads TGTGCCAGTACCCCGGGACAGCCGGAACGACTGATAATCTTC. Protein product: CASTPGQPERLIIF. Supplemented by reference TRBV7-9 and TRBJ1-2, the full variable domain reads DTGVSQNPRHKITKRGQNVTFRCDPISEHNRLYWYRQTLGQGPEFLTYFQNEAQLEKSRLLSDRFSAERPKGSFSTLEIQRTEQGDSAMYLCASTPGQPERLIIFGSGTRLTVV.

The table lists this clone with a count of one. The genes are TRBV4-1 and TRBJ1-2; unclear D gene. Germline values: CDR1 MGHRA, CDR2 YSYEKL. Trimming removed 0 bases from V and 4 bases from J, with 12 bases in between. This CDR3 is 15 amino acids long. The CDR3 coding sequence is TGCGCCAGCAGCCAAGAGAGAGGTCGGAGCTATGGCTACACCTTC. Translating gives CASSQERGRSYGYTF.

The chain uses TRBV24-1 and TRBJ2-5, with D possibly matching TRBD1 (6 bases). V lost 3 bases and J lost 4, with 17 bases in between. The CDR3 extends over 16 amino acids. The germline gives CDR1 KGHDR, CDR2 SFDVKD. The CDR3 loop is CATSDASGERSETQYF. The CDR3 DNA is TGTGCCACCAGTGATGCGTCAGGGGAGCGATCAGAGACCCAGTACTTC.

As to this clone: The sample carries other DNA sequences with the same CDR3. The CDR3 sequence is CASSPDRDQPQHF. As DNA, the CDR3 is TGTGCCAGCTCCCCGGACAGAGATCAGCCCCAGCATTTT. The V gene is TRBV18, the J gene TRBJ1-5; a possible D gene is TRBD1 (6 bases). This CDR3 contains 13 residues. The germline CDR1 and CDR2 sequences are KGHSH and LQKENI. Trimming removed 6 bases at V and 5 bases at J, with 11 bases between. Complete variable domain (other parts from reference TRBV18 and TRBJ1-5): NAGVMQNPRHLVRRRGQEARLRCSPMKGHSHVYWYRQLPEEGLKFMVYLQKENIIDESGMPKERFSAEFPKEGPSILRIQQVVRGDSAAYFCASSPDRDQPQHFGDGTRLSIL.

The chain links TRBV28 to TRBJ2-1; 9 bases line up with TRBD1. Germline V gene sequence: CDR1 MDHEN, CDR2 SYDVKM. The CDR3 contains 15 residues. The V and J ends lost 7 bases and 6 bases, in that order; junction bases with no gene match: 10. For the CDR3, the DNA is TGTGCCAGCACCTCCCTAGGGACAGGGACCAATGAGCAGTTCTTC. Encoded protein: CASTSLGTGTNEQFF.

This rearrangement joins TRBV29-1 to TRBJ2-2, with 8 bases identical to TRBD1. The V segment lost 4 bases and the J segment 6 bases; nucleotides outside the gene matches: 4. The germline V gene has CDR1 SQVTM and CDR2 ANQGSEA. CDR3 length: 13 residues. The CDR3 is CSVADRVAGELFF. CDR3 in DNA: TGCAGCGTTGCGGACAGGGTCGCCGGGGAGCTGTTTTTT.

This chain joins TRBV21-1 and TRBJ1-5. TRBV21-1 is designated a pseudogene. The CDR3 has 17 residues. The CDR3 DNA follows: TGTGCCAGCAGCAAGCGCCCAGCGGAACAACATAATCAGCCCCAGCATTTT. Translating gives CASSKRPAEQHNQPQHF.

J is TRBJ1-5 and V is TRBV7-9; 7 nucleotides line up with TRBD1. The J segment lost 6 bases and the V segment lost 4 bases, leaving 6 bases of the junction unmatched. Germline CDR1 and CDR2: SEHNR and FQNEAQ (reference sequence). The CDR3 consists of 14 residues. CDR3 amino acids: CASSSGTDGQPQHF. In nucleotides, the CDR3 is TGTGCCAGCAGCTCTGGGACAGACGGTCAGCCCCAGCATTTT.

This chain uses TRBV5-8 with TRBJ2-1; TRBD2 agrees at 7 bases. There are 12 residues in the CDR3. Per germline, CDR1 SGHTS and CDR2 YDEGEE. V lost 0 bases and J lost 12; bases outside the gene matches: 3. The CDR3 coding sequence is TGTGCCAGCAGCTTGGCCCGCGGGGGGCAGTTCTTC. Translating it yields CASSLARGGQFF.

This chain connects TRBV28 to TRBJ2-3; 8 bases match TRBD1. V lost 5 bases to trimming and J lost 4 bases; unmatched junction nucleotides: 11. The CDR3 is 16 residues long. Germline V gene data show CDR1 as MDHEN and CDR2 as SYDVKM. CDR3 protein: CASSGRTGTFPDTQYF. In nucleotides, the CDR3 is TGTGCCAGCAGTGGCCGGACAGGGACGTTCCCAGATACGCAGTATTTT. The full variable domain, completed using reference TRBV28 and TRBJ2-3, is DVKVTQSSRYLVKRTGEKVFLECVQDMDHENMFWYRQDPGLGLRLIYFSYDVKMKEKGDIPEGYSVSREKKERFSLILESASTNQTSMYLCASSGRTGTFPDTQYFGPGTRLTVL.

This clone was counted a single time. The V gene is TRBV6-5, the J gene TRBJ1-2, with 9 nucleotides matching TRBD1. CDR3 length: 15 amino acids. J lost 5 bases, V lost 2 bases, and 6 bases had no gene match. CDR1 is MNHEY and CDR2 is SVGAGI in the germline V gene. CDR3 sequence: CASSYGSGQGYGYTF. The CDR3 nucleotides are TGTGCCAGCAGTTACGGATCTGGACAGGGGTATGGCTACACCTTC.

The chain links TRBV18 to TRBJ1-1; D possibly corresponds to TRBD1 (6 bases). From germline, CDR1 is KGHSH and CDR2 LQKENI. The CDR3 extends over 13 amino acids. Trimming took off 4 bases at V and 6 bases at J, with 12 bases between the two ends. CDR3 sequence: CASSRLDSSEAFF. The CDR3 nucleotides are TGTGCCAGCTCACGACTGGACAGCTCTGAAGCTTTCTTT.

This chain joins TRBV3-1 (or the pseudogene TRBV3-2) and TRBJ1-1; 7 bases map to TRBD1. CDR1 is LGHDT and CDR2 is YNNKEL in the germline V gene (reference sequence). V gave up 4 bases and J gave up 2 bases; unmatched junction bases: 7. The CDR3 extends over 15 amino acids. The CDR3 loop is CASSPMGQSNTEAFF. CDR3 sequence (DNA): TGTGCCAGCAGCCCGATGGGACAGTCTAACACTGAAGCTTTCTTT.

This rearrangement joins TRBV5-4 to TRBJ2-3; perhaps TRBD1 as D (5 bases). Trimming took off 0 bases at V and 2 bases at J, with 13 bases between the two ends. The CDR3 loop spans 16 amino acids. From germline, CDR1 is SGHNT and CDR2 YYREEE (reference sequence). The CDR3 nucleotides are TGTGCCAGCAGCTTGGTAGGGGCGAGTAACACAGATACGCAGTATTTT. Encoded protein: CASSLVGASNTDTQYF.

The chain uses TRBV28 and TRBJ2-5, with 9 nucleotides matching TRBD2. There are 14 residues in the CDR3. The germline gives CDR1 MDHEN, CDR2 SYDVKM. The junction had 5 bases not matched to a gene; V was cut back by 5 bases and J by 4 bases. CDR3 protein: CASSRPTSGETQYF. In nucleotides, the CDR3 is TGTGCCAGCAGTCGACCGACTAGCGGAGAGACCCAGTACTTC.

This rearrangement joins TRBV16 to TRBJ2-2; 10 nucleotides match TRBD2. The CDR3 extends over 14 amino acids. V lost 5 bases to trimming and J lost 4 bases; unmatched junction nucleotides: 1. Germline CDR1 KGHSY, CDR2 FQNENV. CDR3 in amino acids: CASSKREGTGELFF. CDR3 DNA: TGTGCCAGCAGCAAGCGGGAGGGCACCGGGGAGCTGTTTTTT.

This clone was picked up one time. The genes are TRBV5-4 and TRBJ2-3; 7 positions match TRBD2. Germline V gene lookup returns CDR1 SGHNT and CDR2 YYREEE (reference sequence). The CDR3 length is 13 residues. After removal of 3 bases from V and 6 bases from J, the junction contained 4 bases not matched to a gene. CDR3 sequence: CASSSGGGDTQYF. The CDR3 coding sequence is TGTGCCAGCAGCTCGGGAGGAGGGGATACGCAGTATTTT.

This chain joins TRBV6-4 and TRBJ1-1, with D perhaps matching TRBD1 (5 bases). The germline V and J ends were trimmed by 7 bases and 2 bases, with 14 bases remaining between them. The CDR3 loop spans 14 amino acids. CDR1 MRHNA and CDR2 SNTAGT come from the germline V gene. CDR3: CASIPSGVNTEAFF. In nucleotides, the CDR3 is TGTGCCAGCATCCCCTCGGGGGTTAACACTGAAGCTTTCTTT.

The chain links TRBV6-4 to TRBJ2-1, with a possible D match to TRBD2 (6 bases). The germline V and J ends were trimmed by 3 bases and 1 base, with 10 bases remaining between them. The CDR3 consists of 15 residues. CDR1 MRHNA and CDR2 SNTAGT come from the germline V gene. CDR3 nucleotide sequence: TGTGCCAGCAGTGAGGAGGCGGGATCCTACAATGAGCAGTTCTTC. It yields the protein CASSEEAGSYNEQFF.

A note on this clone: Other nucleotide sequences from this sample produce the same CDR3. The rearrangement joins TRBV18 to TRBJ1-1; 9 bases map to TRBD1. The CDR3 runs to 15 residues. Germline V gene data show CDR1 as KGHSH and CDR2 as LQKENI. V dropped 1 base and J dropped 2; count of bases not matched to a gene: 2. CDR3 region: CASSPQTGGNTEAFF. The CDR3 coding sequence is TGTGCCAGCTCACCACAGACAGGGGGTAACACTGAAGCTTTCTTT.

This chain links TRBV28 with TRBJ1-5, with a possible D match to TRBD1 (5 bases). The germline V and J ends were trimmed by 1 base and 1 base, with 14 bases remaining between them. This CDR3 region has 17 residues. Germline loops: CDR1 MDHEN, CDR2 SYDVKM. The CDR3 is CASSLLGVGGSNQPQHF. Here the CDR3 DNA reads TGTGCCAGCAGTTTATTGGGGGTTGGGGGGAGCAATCAGCCCCAGCATTTT.

This clone has a single count. V is TRBV7-2 and J is TRBJ2-7; 10 bases align to TRBD2. Trimming removed 5 bases from V and 3 bases from J; junction bases left unmatched: 7. The CDR3 length is 15 residues. Germline V gene data show CDR1 as SGHTA and CDR2 as FQGNSA. The CDR3 is CASSTGTSAYYEQYF. For the CDR3, the DNA is TGTGCCAGCAGCACCGGGACTAGCGCGTACTACGAGCAGTACTTC.

The chain links TRBV5-4 to TRBJ1-1, with D hard to call. Deletions cut 4 bases from V and 2 bases from J, with 12 bases between. CDR1 and CDR2 from the germline V gene are SGHNT and YYREEE (reference sequence). The CDR3 covers 14 residues. CDR3 amino acids: CASSPPGVNTEAFF. The CDR3 coding sequence is TGTGCCAGCAGCCCTCCCGGGGTAAACACTGAAGCTTTCTTT.

V usage is TRBV2 and J usage is TRBJ2-7; possible D gene TRBD1, 6 bases. Germline CDR1 SNHLY, CDR2 FYNNEI. The germline V and J ends were trimmed by 6 bases and 9 bases, with 18 bases remaining between them. This CDR3 comprises 13 residues. The CDR3 DNA is TGTGCCAGCAGATGGACTCGGCGAGGGGGGCAGTACTTC. Residues: CASRWTRRGGQYF.

The chain joins TRBV2 to TRBJ2-7; the D gene is possibly TRBD1 (8 bases). The germline V gene has CDR1 SNHLY and CDR2 FYNNEI. The germline V and J ends were trimmed by 8 bases and 0 bases, with 14 bases remaining between them. The CDR3 totals 14 residues. The DNA of the CDR3 is TGTGCCAGCGCGGGGGACAGGTTCTCCTACGAGCAGTACTTC. Translated, it gives CASAGDRFSYEQYF. Drawing the rest from reference TRBV2 and TRBJ2-7, the complete variable domain is EPEVTQTPSHQVTQMGQEVILRCVPISNHLYFYWYRQILGQKVEFLVSFYNNEISEKSEIFDDQFSVERPDGSNFTLKIRSTKLEDSAMYFCASAGDRFSYEQYFGPGTRLTVT.

J is TRBJ2-3 and V is TRBV5-4; 13 nucleotides match TRBD2. The CDR3 totals 17 residues. With V trimmed by 1 base and J by 3 bases, 5 bases remained unmatched. Germline V lookup: CDR1 SGHNT, CDR2 YYREEE (reference sequence). CDR3 sequence (DNA): TGTGCCAGCAGCTTGTCGTTGACTAGCGGGAGGACAGATACGCAGTATTTT. Amino acids: CASSLSLTSGRTDTQYF.

The rearrangement joins TRBV28 to TRBJ1-1, with 8 bases aligning to TRBD1. V was pared by 1 base and J by 11 bases, with 6 bases of the junction left unmatched. The CDR3 covers 13 residues. The germline CDR1 and CDR2 sequences are MDHEN and SYDVKM. The CDR3 is CASSLFWDRMAFF. DNA of the CDR3: TGTGCCAGCAGTTTATTCTGGGACAGGATGGCTTTCTTT. Supplemented by reference TRBV28 and TRBJ1-1, the full variable domain reads DVKVTQSSRYLVKRTGEKVFLECVQDMDHENMFWYRQDPGLGLRLIYFSYDVKMKEKGDIPEGYSVSREKKERFSLILESASTNQTSMYLCASSLFWDRMAFFGQGTRLTVV.

The J gene is TRBJ1-5, the V gene TRBV15; D perhaps matches TRBD1 (6 bases). With 0 bases removed from V and 6 bases from J, the gap between germline ends came to 15 bases. The CDR3 loop spans 16 amino acids. From germline, CDR1 is LNHNV and CDR2 YYDKDF (reference sequence). The CDR3 loop is CATSRDRGQGAQPQHF. Written as DNA, the CDR3 is TGTGCCACCAGCAGAGATAGGGGACAAGGGGCTCAGCCCCAGCATTTT.

V and J are TRBV20-1 and TRBJ1-3; D may be TRBD1 (5 bases). CDR3 length: 13 residues. Trimming left V 3 bases short and J 4 bases short, with 10 bases between. The germline V gene encodes CDR1 DFQATT and CDR2 SNEGSKA (reference sequence). The CDR3, as DNA: TGCAGTGCTAGTAGACAGCAAGGAAACACCATATATTTT. It translates to CSASRQQGNTIYF.

The rearrangement uses TRBV3-1 (or the pseudogene TRBV3-2) and TRBJ1-1; TRBD1 agrees at 11 bases. Germline loops: CDR1 LGHDT, CDR2 YNNKEL (reference sequence). The CDR3 length is 15 residues. The J segment lost 0 bases and the V segment lost 7 bases, leaving 4 bases of the junction unmatched. CDR3 sequence: CASTRDRGMNTEAFF. The CDR3 nucleotides are TGTGCCAGCACCCGGGACAGGGGGATGAACACTGAAGCTTTCTTT.